The next 9 T cell receptor beta chains were all read from a single sample in a study of cytomegalovirus exposure and HLA in healthy donors. PCR used 60 Vbeta primers and 13 Jbeta primers. Assay used: immunoSEQ multiplex PCR; TCRdb lists only in-frame clones, some missing. The table includes some 180,000 clones, approximately 80% detected once. The sequenced material came from PBMCs. These TCRs come from a man between 35 and 55 years old in good health and CMV-seropositive.

In its sample, this clone was seen a few times. V gene TRBV18 combines with J gene TRBJ1-1; the D gene is possibly TRBD1 (5 bases). Between the trimmed V and J ends, which lost 0 bases and 0 bases, there was a span of 5 bases. CDR1 and CDR2 from the germline V gene are KGHSH and LQKENI. The CDR3 sequence is 14 residues long. The CDR3: CASSPPGLNTEAFF. CDR3 in DNA: TGTGCCAGCTCACCACCGGGGCTGAACACTGAAGCTTTCTTT. The whole variable domain, filled in from reference TRBV18 and TRBJ1-1, reads NAGVMQNPRHLVRRRGQEARLRCSPMKGHSHVYWYRQLPEEGLKFMVYLQKENIIDESGMPKERFSAEFPKEGPSILRIQQVVRGDSAAYFCASSPPGLNTEAFFGQGTRLTVV.

The chain joins TRBV7-9 to TRBJ1-6, with a weak D call TRBD1 (6 bases). This CDR3 has 13 residues. Trimming removed 7 bases at V and 10 bases at J, with 14 bases between. In germline, CDR1 is SEHNR, CDR2 FQNEAQ (reference sequence). CDR3 DNA sequence: TGTGCCAGCACCGTCACAGGGAACTCACCCCTCCACTTT. It codes for CASTVTGNSPLHF.

The chain has TRBV18 and TRBJ2-5, with 8 nucleotides matching TRBD1. V was pared by 3 bases and J by 5 bases, with 2 bases of the junction left unmatched. The germline CDR1 and CDR2 sequences are KGHSH and LQKENI. The CDR3 is 13 amino acids. The DNA for the CDR3 is TGTGCCAGCTCACCGAACAGGGGGGAGACCCAGTACTTC. This gives the protein CASSPNRGETQYF.

The rearrangement links TRBV7-8 to TRBJ2-7; D remains ambiguous. CDR1 SGHVS and CDR2 FQNEAQ come from the germline V gene. The ends were cut back, 1 base at V and 0 bases at J, with 10 bases in the middle. This CDR3 has 15 residues. The CDR3 region is CASSLVQVRSYEQYF. In DNA, the CDR3 is TGTGCCAGCAGCTTAGTTCAGGTGCGCTCCTACGAGCAGTACTTC.

The rearrangement uses TRBV7-3 and TRBJ2-2; D perhaps matches TRBD1 (6 bases). The CDR3 has 16 residues. V lost 4 bases and J lost 1, with 13 bases in between. Per germline, CDR1 SGHTA and CDR2 FQGTGA. The CDR3 spells CASSSSGAGNTGELFF. In DNA form, the CDR3 reads TGTGCCAGCAGCTCCTCAGGGGCCGGGAACACCGGGGAGCTGTTTTTT.

This clone is a singleton in its sample. This chain's CDR3 is CASSSANTGELFF. The CDR3 DNA follows: TGTGCCAGCAGTTCGGCGAACACCGGGGAGCTGTTTTTT. The chain couples TRBV7-3 to TRBJ2-2; D call uncertain. CDR1 is SGHTA and CDR2 is FQGTGA in the germline V gene. The CDR3 covers 13 residues. The V end was cut by 6 bases, the J end by 0 bases, with 5 bases between.

J is TRBJ2-7 and V is TRBV5-1; 7 bases line up with TRBD1. J lost 7 bases, V lost 2 bases, and 15 bases had no gene match. CDR1 SGHRS and CDR2 YFSETQ come from the germline V gene. There are 16 residues in the CDR3. CDR3 sequence reads: CASSLSTGQRFGEQYF. CDR3 DNA sequence: TGCGCCAGCAGCTTATCAACGGGACAGCGTTTTGGGGAGCAGTACTTC.

The chain links TRBV27 to TRBJ2-5; TRBD2 matches 7 bases. With 2 bases clipped from V and 7 bases from J, the junction kept 22 bases outside the gene matches. Germline CDR1 and CDR2: MNHEY and SMNVEV (reference sequence). CDR3 length: 19 amino acids. The CDR3 here is CASSLKGTIVPGLIGTQYF. The CDR3 DNA is TGTGCCAGCAGTTTAAAGGGCACTATCGTTCCGGGACTAATAGGGACCCAGTACTTC.

V and J are TRBV28 and TRBJ2-1, with 9 nucleotides matching TRBD2. V was pared by 7 bases and J by 3 bases, with 7 bases of the junction left unmatched. Germline V gene sequence: CDR1 MDHEN, CDR2 SYDVKM. The CDR3 is 15 amino acids. Here the CDR3 DNA reads TGTGCCAGCATCAAGCGACTAGCGGACTACAATGAGCAGTTCTTC. The encoded protein is CASIKRLADYNEQFF.